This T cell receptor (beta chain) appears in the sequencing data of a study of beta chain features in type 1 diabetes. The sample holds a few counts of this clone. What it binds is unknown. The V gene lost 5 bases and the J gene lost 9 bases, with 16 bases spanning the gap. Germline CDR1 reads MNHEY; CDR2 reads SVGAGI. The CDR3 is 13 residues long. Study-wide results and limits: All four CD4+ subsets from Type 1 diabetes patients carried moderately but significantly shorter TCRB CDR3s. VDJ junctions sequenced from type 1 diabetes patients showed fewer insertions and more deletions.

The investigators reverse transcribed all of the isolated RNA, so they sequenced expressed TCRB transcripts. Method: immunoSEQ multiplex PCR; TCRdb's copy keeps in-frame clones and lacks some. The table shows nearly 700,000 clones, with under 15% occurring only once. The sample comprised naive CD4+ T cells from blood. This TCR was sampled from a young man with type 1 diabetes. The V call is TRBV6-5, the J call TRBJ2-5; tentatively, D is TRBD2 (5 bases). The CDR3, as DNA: TGTGCCAGCAGTCCTATTGCGGCCGGGGCCCAGTACTTC. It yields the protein CASSPIAAGAQYF.